Sequencing of this T cell receptor beta chain was carried out in a study of cytomegalovirus exposure and HLA in healthy donors. Trimming cost V 1 base and J 2 bases; bases outside gene matches: 3. Germline CDR1 LGHNA, CDR2 YSLEER. CDR3 length equals 15 residues. The PCR ran on 60 Vbeta and 13 Jbeta primers. Produced via immunoSEQ multiplex PCR; TCRdb's table is partial and in-frame only. The sample shows 90,000 to 110,000 clones, roughly two thirds of them seen only once. Material for sequencing was PBMCs. This sequence joins TRBV4-3 and TRBJ2-7, with 9 bases fitting TRBD2. The TCR was taken from a man younger than 45 in good health and CMV-seronegative. In DNA form, the CDR3 reads TGCGCCAGCAGCCAAGGGGCGGGAGGGGCCTACGAGCAGTACTTC. It specifies CASSQGAGGAYEQYF.